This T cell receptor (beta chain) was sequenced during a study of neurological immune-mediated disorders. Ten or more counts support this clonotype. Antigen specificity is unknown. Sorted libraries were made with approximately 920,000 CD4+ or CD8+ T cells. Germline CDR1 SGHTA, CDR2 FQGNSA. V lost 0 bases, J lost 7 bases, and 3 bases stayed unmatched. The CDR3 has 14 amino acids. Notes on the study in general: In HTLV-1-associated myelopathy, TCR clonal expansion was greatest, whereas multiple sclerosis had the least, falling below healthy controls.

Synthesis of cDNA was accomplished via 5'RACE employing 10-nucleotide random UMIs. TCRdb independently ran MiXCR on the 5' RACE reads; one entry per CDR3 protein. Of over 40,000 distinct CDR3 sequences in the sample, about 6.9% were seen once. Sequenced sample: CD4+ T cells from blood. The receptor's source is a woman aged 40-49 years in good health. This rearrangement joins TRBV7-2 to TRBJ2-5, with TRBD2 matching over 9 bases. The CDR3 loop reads CASSLALSGRTQYF. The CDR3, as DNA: TGTGCCAGCAGCTTAGCGCTTAGCGGGAGGACCCAGTACTTC.